This entry is about one TCR beta chain. Together with a sample-barcoded 5' primer, a J-beta primer mix was included in a second PCR lasting roughly 7 to 11 cycles. Via MiXCR, TCRdb re-called the 5' RACE reads, giving one row per CDR3 protein. There are approximately 1.5 million distinct CDR3 sequences in the sample; approximately 43% occur only once, and less than 5% lies in the top ten. This entry comes from a study of blood T cells in healthy people across ages. V lost 4 bases, J lost 10 bases, and 17 bases lay in between. The CDR3 is 14 amino acids. Per germline, CDR1 LGHNA and CDR2 YSLEER. The V gene is TRBV4-3, the J gene TRBJ2-1; tentatively, D is TRBD2 (6 bases). This clonotype was obtained from a woman between 18 and 29 years old in good health. Sequencing was done on a sample of blood. CDR3 protein: CASSPGVASNEQFF. The CDR3 DNA reads TGCGCCAGCAGCCCGGGAGTAGCGAGTAACGAGCAGTTCTTC.